This T cell receptor (beta chain) was obtained from a study of cytomegalovirus exposure and HLA in healthy donors. V lost 1 base to trimming and J lost 9 bases; unmatched junction nucleotides: 7. Germline loops: CDR1 SGHVS, CDR2 FNYEAQ. This CDR3 region has 16 residues. Generated by immunoSEQ multiplex PCR, the TCRdb table keeps only in-frame clones and is missing some. The sample lists about 120,000 clones, approximately 90% occurring once. This clonotype was sampled from a woman aged 18-29 years in good health and CMV-seronegative. The chain recombines TRBV7-6 with TRBJ2-2; 11 bases are shared with TRBD1. Source material: PBMCs. The CDR3 protein is CASSLGGTGGNRELFF. Written as DNA, the CDR3 is TGTGCCAGCAGCTTAGGAGGGACAGGGGGGAACCGGGAGCTGTTTTTT.